Each of the 30 T cell receptor beta chains below was sequenced from the same sample in a study of blood T cell repertoires in COVID-19. Using immunoSEQ multiplex PCR, the repertoire was profiled, and TCRdb retains in-frame clones only, with some absent. The profile covers approximately 270,000 clones, with about 80% appearing a single time and around 16% taken by the ten largest. The specimen sequenced was peripheral blood. The source is a person aged 70 to 85 with COVID-19, enrolled during active disease.

The chain carries TRBV24-1 and TRBJ2-1, with D possibly matching TRBD2 (5 bases). V was trimmed by 2 bases and J by 4 bases, leaving 11 bases between them. Germline loops: CDR1 KGHDR, CDR2 SFDVKD. The CDR3 is made up of 15 amino acids. CDR3 residues: CATSDSTTAYNEQFF. CDR3 DNA: TGTGCCACCAGTGATTCGACTACGGCTTACAATGAGCAGTTCTTC.

This clone was counted once. The chain joins TRBV27 to TRBJ2-7; TRBD2 agrees at 13 bases. Germline loops: CDR1 MNHEY, CDR2 SMNVEV (reference sequence). Trimming cost V 0 bases and J 7 bases; bases outside gene matches: 6. The CDR3 length is 16 residues. The CDR3 DNA follows: TGTGCCAGCAGTTTATCAGGACTAGCGGGAGAGGTTGAGCAGTACTTC. Translation gives CASSLSGLAGEVEQYF.

The rearrangement uses TRBV11-3 and TRBJ2-5; perhaps TRBD1 as D (6 bases). Between the trimmed V and J ends, which lost 5 bases and 5 bases, there was a span of 12 bases. There are 13 residues in the CDR3. Germline V gene sequence: CDR1 SGHNT, CDR2 YENEEA. In DNA form, the CDR3 reads TGTGCCAGCAGCCCAGGGGTTGATGAGACCCAGTACTTC. The encoded protein is CASSPGVDETQYF.

The rearrangement joins TRBV6-8 to TRBJ1-4; D is undetermined. The CDR3 spans 15 residues. The V end was cut by 4 bases, the J end by 2 bases, with 11 bases between. Looked up from germline, CDR1 is MNHGY and CDR2 is SAAAGT. The CDR3, as DNA: TGTGCCAGCAGTTCCCCAGGCGGGACTAATGAAAAACTGTTTTTT. Translating gives CASSSPGGTNEKLFF.

The rearrangement links TRBV18 to TRBJ2-1, with no clear D. The CDR3 is 14 amino acids. Germline CDR1 KGHSH, CDR2 LQKENI. Trimming cost V 0 bases and J 7 bases, with 10 bases left between them. The CDR3 is CASSPPLVGNEQFF. CDR3 bases: TGTGCCAGCTCACCACCGCTAGTCGGTAATGAGCAGTTCTTC.

The chain employs TRBV11-2 and TRBJ2-5; the D gene is possibly TRBD1 (6 bases). V dropped 5 bases and J dropped 4 bases, with 11 bases sitting between them. The length of the CDR3 is 13 residues. Germline V lookup: CDR1 SGHAT, CDR2 FQNNGV. The CDR3 here is CASSITGRETQYF. The CDR3 DNA reads as TGTGCCAGCAGCATAACAGGGAGAGAGACCCAGTACTTC.

The chain recombines TRBV10-3 with TRBJ2-4, with 11 bases identical to TRBD1. The CDR3 spans 17 residues. Unmatched junction bases numbered 9, after V lost 1 base and J lost 7 bases. Germline V gene lookup returns CDR1 ENHRY and CDR2 SYGVKD. The CDR3 region has the DNA TGTGCCATCAGTGAGTTATGGACAGGGGGCGTTGATAACATTCAGTACTTC. As protein: CAISELWTGGVDNIQYF.

The genes are TRBV5-1 and TRBJ1-6; possibly TRBD1 for D (6 bases). Deletions cut 4 bases from V and 7 bases from J, with 15 bases between. From germline, CDR1 is SGHRS and CDR2 YFSETQ. The CDR3 extends over 15 amino acids. The CDR3 loop is CASSPLQGGNSPLHF. The CDR3 DNA follows: TGCGCCAGCAGCCCATTACAGGGTGGGAATTCACCCCTCCACTTT.

V usage is TRBV5-1 and J usage is TRBJ2-1; 9 bases line up with TRBD1. V lost 0 bases, J lost 10 bases, and 8 bases stayed unmatched. In germline, CDR1 is SGHRS, CDR2 YFSETQ. CDR3 length: 15 amino acids. The CDR3 here is CASSLGGTGWYEQFF. The CDR3 bases are TGCGCCAGCAGCTTGGGTGGGACAGGGTGGTACGAGCAGTTCTTC.

The V call is TRBV7-8, the J call TRBJ1-1, with a tentative D call TRBD1 (6 bases). CDR3 length equals 15 residues. The V and J ends lost 3 bases and 3 bases respectively, with 14 bases between them. Germline CDR1 reads SGHVS; CDR2 reads FQNEAQ. CDR3 DNA sequence: TGTGCCAGCAGCTTGAGACCCTCAGGGGACACTGAAGCTTTCTTT. This sequence encodes CASSLRPSGDTEAFF. Looking up the rest from reference TRBV7-8 and TRBJ1-1 gives the full variable domain: GAGVSQSPRYKVAKRGQDVALRCDPISGHVSLFWYQQALGQGPEFLTYFQNEAQLDKSGLPSDRFFAERPEGSVSTLKIQRTQQEDSAVYLCASSLRPSGDTEAFFGQGTRLTVV.

V gene TRBV4-3 combines with J gene TRBJ1-4; D remains ambiguous. The CDR3 has 14 residues. The ends were cut back, 4 bases at V and 4 bases at J, with 10 bases in the middle. The germline CDR1 and CDR2 sequences are LGHNA and YSLEER. This CDR3 is CASSPQSLNEKLFF. The CDR3 DNA reads TGCGCCAGCAGCCCACAGAGTCTTAATGAAAAACTGTTTTTT.

The V gene is TRBV28, the J gene TRBJ1-5; no clear D. Trimming stripped 1 base from V and 3 bases from J, with 7 bases between. This CDR3 is 14 amino acids long. Germline assignment: CDR1 MDHEN and CDR2 SYDVKM. The CDR3 bases are TGTGCCAGCAGTTTATACAGTGACAATCAGCCCCAGCATTTT. Translated, it gives CASSLYSDNQPQHF.

The rearrangement links TRBV28 to TRBJ2-3; 7 bases are shared with TRBD1. Germline V CDR1 and CDR2: MDHEN, SYDVKM. The CDR3 is made up of 13 amino acids. The junction had 4 bases not matched to a gene; V was cut back by 6 bases and J by 4 bases. CDR3 amino acids: CASRLTGADTQYF. The CDR3 DNA reads as TGTGCCAGCAGGTTAACAGGGGCAGATACGCAGTATTTT.

This rearrangement joins TRBV7-3 to TRBJ2-5; TRBD1 matches 11 bases. Germline values: CDR1 SGHTA, CDR2 FQGTGA. After removal of 5 bases from V and 5 bases from J, the junction contained 7 bases not matched to a gene. CDR3 length: 15 residues. Written as DNA, the CDR3 is TGTGCCAGCAGCCAGGGACAGGGGGTATGGGAGACCCAGTACTTC. Translation gives CASSQGQGVWETQYF.

This clone was seen only a few times. This rearrangement joins TRBV3-1 (or the pseudogene TRBV3-2) to TRBJ2-7; no clear D. The CDR3 runs to 12 residues. V shed 4 bases and J shed 7 bases, with 11 bases lying between them. The germline CDR1 and CDR2 sequences are LGHDT and YNNKEL (reference sequence). The CDR3, as DNA: TGTGCCAGCAGCCCGTCCCGGTTGGAGCAGTACTTC. Translated: CASSPSRLEQYF.

This clone was detected only once. The V call is TRBV2, the J call TRBJ1-6; 7 bases are shared with TRBD1. Germline V lookup: CDR1 SNHLY, CDR2 FYNNEI. J lost 5 bases, V lost 6 bases, and 4 bases had no gene match. This CDR3 has 14 residues. This chain's CDR3 is CASRGTANNSPLHF. CDR3 nucleotide sequence: TGTGCCAGCAGGGGGACAGCGAATAATTCACCCCTCCACTTT.

The rearrangement uses TRBV5-5 and TRBJ2-5; D is perhaps TRBD2 (5 bases). Germline CDR1 reads SGHKS; CDR2 reads YYEKEE (reference sequence). The V end lost 0 bases, the J end lost 3 bases, and 6 bases lay between the germline ends. The CDR3 runs 13 residues. The DNA of the CDR3 is TGTGCCAGCAGCTTGGGGGGAGAAGAGACCCAGTACTTC. Translating gives CASSLGGEETQYF.

This chain connects TRBV6-5 to TRBJ1-2; 9 bases are a match to TRBD1. This CDR3 has 13 residues. Germline V CDR1 and CDR2: MNHEY, SVGAGI. Losses at the gene ends were 10 bases for V and 5 bases for J; bases not matched to a gene: 8. CDR3 loop: CATGQGLGYGYTF. CDR3 in DNA: TGTGCCACCGGACAGGGGTTAGGGTATGGCTACACCTTC.

CDR3 protein: CASTSGGAPLDEQFF. CDR3 DNA: TGTGCCAGCACAAGCGGGGGGGCCCCTTTAGATGAGCAGTTCTTC. The V gene is TRBV2, the J gene TRBJ2-1; 10 bases agree with TRBD2. V lost 7 bases and J lost 8; bases outside the gene matches: 11. CDR1 and CDR2 from the germline V gene are SNHLY and FYNNEI. The CDR3 runs 15 residues.

This chain connects TRBV10-2 to TRBJ2-7; TRBD1 is a possible D gene (6 bases). V lost 3 bases to trimming and J lost 7 bases, with 13 bases between them. Germline assignment: CDR1 WSHSY and CDR2 SAAADI. CDR3 length equals 13 residues. DNA of the CDR3: TGCGCCAGCAGTGATCATACAGGGCTGGAGCAGTACTTC. Its translation: CASSDHTGLEQYF.

This chain connects TRBV6-5 to TRBJ1-2, with 7 bases that match TRBD1. Germline V gene data show CDR1 as MNHEY and CDR2 as SVGAGI. J was trimmed by 2 bases and V by 6 bases; bases with no gene match: 3. This CDR3 contains 13 residues. This CDR3 reads CASRTGNNYGYTF. The CDR3 DNA reads TGTGCCAGCAGGACAGGGAACAACTATGGCTACACCTTC.

The chain has TRBV27 and TRBJ2-7; weak D call: TRBD2 (6 bases). This CDR3 spans 13 amino acids. CDR1 and CDR2 (germline): MNHEY, SMNVEV (reference sequence). V was shortened by 8 bases and J by 1 base, with 12 bases between the two germline ends. This CDR3 reads CASGLGGSYEQYF. Here the CDR3 DNA reads TGTGCCAGCGGTCTGGGGGGTTCCTACGAGCAGTACTTC.

The chain uses TRBV11-3 and TRBJ2-5; 8 bases fit TRBD1. CDR3 length: 16 amino acids. CDR1 is SGHNT and CDR2 is YENEEA in the germline V gene. Losses at the gene ends were 4 bases for V and 1 base for J; bases not matched to a gene: 8. CDR3 nucleotides: TGTGCCAGCAGCTCAGGACAGGGAGTCCCCCAAGAGACCCAGTACTTC. Amino acid sequence: CASSSGQGVPQETQYF.

This chain connects TRBV2 to TRBJ1-1; D is ambiguous. The V gene lost 4 bases and the J gene lost 5 bases, with 11 bases spanning the gap. Germline V gene data show CDR1 as SNHLY and CDR2 as FYNNEI. This CDR3 is 13 amino acids long. The chain's CDR3 is CASSGQIKTEAFF. The CDR3 DNA reads as TGTGCCAGCAGTGGGCAGATAAAGACTGAAGCTTTCTTT.

The CDR3 protein is CASSFSGLGGYTF. DNA of the CDR3: TGTGCCAGCAGTTTCTCAGGGTTGGGTGGCTACACCTTC. The V call is TRBV12-3 or TRBV12-4, the J call TRBJ1-2, with a weak D call TRBD1 (5 bases). The CDR3 is made up of 13 amino acids. V was cut by 3 bases and J by 7 bases, with 12 bases left in between.

The count of this clone is one. The CDR3 DNA follows: TGTGCCAGCAGCTTATTTTCCAGCGGATTACGCACAGATACGCAGTATTTT. Its translation is CASSLFSSGLRTDTQYF. The rearrangement links TRBV7-3 to TRBJ2-3, with D perhaps matching TRBD2 (5 bases). V was cut by 2 bases and J by 1 base, with 16 bases left in between. The CDR3 is 17 amino acids. Germline values: CDR1 SGHTA, CDR2 FQGTGA.

This clone has only a few counts. V usage is TRBV19 and J usage is TRBJ1-2; 8 bases line up with TRBD1. The V segment lost 8 bases and the J segment 3 bases; nucleotides outside the gene matches: 8. The germline gives CDR1 LNHDA, CDR2 SQIVND (reference sequence). This CDR3 is built from 14 residues. Written as DNA, the CDR3 is TGTGCCAGTGCCCCTGGACAGGGAGACTATGGCTACACCTTC. As protein: CASAPGQGDYGYTF. The whole variable domain, filled in from reference TRBV19 and TRBJ1-2, reads DGGITQSPKYLFRKEGQNVTLSCEQNLNHDAMYWYRQDPGQGLRLIYYSQIVNDFQKGDIAEGYSVSREKKESFPLTVTSAQKNPTAFYLCASAPGQGDYGYTFGSGTRLTVV.

V is TRBV28 and J is TRBJ2-5, with D perhaps TRBD2 (5 bases). From germline, CDR1 is MDHEN and CDR2 SYDVKM. Trimming pared 4 bases from V and 3 bases from J, leaving 12 bases between. This CDR3 spans 14 amino acids. CDR3 amino acids: CASSSVSGKETQYF. As DNA, the CDR3 is TGTGCCAGCAGTTCGGTGAGCGGTAAAGAGACCCAGTACTTC.

The chain is built from TRBV9 and TRBJ2-7; 7 bases agree with TRBD1. The CDR3 is made up of 14 amino acids. Per the germline V gene, CDR1 is SGDLS and CDR2 is YYNGEE. V dropped 4 bases and J dropped 6; count of bases not matched to a gene: 10. The CDR3 reads CASSISGSGGEQYF. The CDR3 DNA is TGTGCCAGCAGCATCTCGGGGTCAGGGGGCGAGCAGTACTTC.

The V call is TRBV5-6, the J call TRBJ2-2; D gene unclear. With 4 bases removed from V and 4 bases from J, the gap between germline ends came to 14 bases. The CDR3 extends over 15 amino acids. Germline lookup yields CDR1 SGHDT and CDR2 YYEEEE. This chain's CDR3 is CASSPQTRSTGELFF. For the CDR3, the DNA is TGTGCCAGCAGCCCCCAGACTCGGAGCACCGGGGAGCTGTTTTTT.